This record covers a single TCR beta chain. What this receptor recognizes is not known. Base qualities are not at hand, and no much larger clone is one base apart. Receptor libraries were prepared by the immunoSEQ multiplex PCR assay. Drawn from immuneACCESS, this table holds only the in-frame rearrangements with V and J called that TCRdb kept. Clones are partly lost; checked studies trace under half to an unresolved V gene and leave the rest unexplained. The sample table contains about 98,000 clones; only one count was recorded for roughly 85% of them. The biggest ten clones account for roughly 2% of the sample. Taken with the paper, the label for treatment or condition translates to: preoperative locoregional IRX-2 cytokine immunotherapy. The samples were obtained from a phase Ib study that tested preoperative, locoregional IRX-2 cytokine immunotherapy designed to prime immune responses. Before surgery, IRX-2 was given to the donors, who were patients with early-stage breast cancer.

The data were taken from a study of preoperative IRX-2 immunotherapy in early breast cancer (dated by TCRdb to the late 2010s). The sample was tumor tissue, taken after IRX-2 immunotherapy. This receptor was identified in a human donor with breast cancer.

The nucleotide sequence is TGTGCCAGCAGTTTAGAGGCAGGGACGGAACAGCCCCAGCATTTT. Translation gives CASSLEAGTEQPQHF. The V and J segments used are TRBV2 and TRBJ1-5; TRBD1 is perhaps the D gene, given 5 matching bases. The cysteine opens and the phenylalanine closes a CDR3 of 15 amino acids. Just CDR3 DNA is preserved here, 45 bases in frame from base 1. V was cut back by 5 bases and J by 7 bases, leaving a gap of 18 bases between them. According to the germline V gene, CDR1 reads SNHLY and CDR2 reads FYNNEI.